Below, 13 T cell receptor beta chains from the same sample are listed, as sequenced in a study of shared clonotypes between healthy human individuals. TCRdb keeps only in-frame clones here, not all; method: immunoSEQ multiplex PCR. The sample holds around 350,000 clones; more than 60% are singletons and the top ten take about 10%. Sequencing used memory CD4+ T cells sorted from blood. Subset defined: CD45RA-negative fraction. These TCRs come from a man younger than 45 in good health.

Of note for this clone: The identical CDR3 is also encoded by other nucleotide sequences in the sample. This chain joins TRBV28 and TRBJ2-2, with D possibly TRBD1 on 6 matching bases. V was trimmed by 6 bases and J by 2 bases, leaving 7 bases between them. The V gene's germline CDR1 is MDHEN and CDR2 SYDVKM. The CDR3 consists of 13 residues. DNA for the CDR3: TGTGCCAGCAGAGGGGGTAACACCGGGGAGCTGTTTTTT. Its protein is CASRGGNTGELFF.

The CDR3 sequence: CASAGSGDRGPEQYF. CDR3 nucleotides: TGTGCCAGCGCAGGATCCGGGGACAGGGGGCCCGAGCAGTACTTC. The rearrangement uses TRBV28 and TRBJ2-7, with 12 nucleotides matching TRBD1. The V gene's germline CDR1 is MDHEN and CDR2 SYDVKM. V gave up 8 bases and J gave up 6 bases; unmatched junction bases: 11. The CDR3 length is 15 residues.

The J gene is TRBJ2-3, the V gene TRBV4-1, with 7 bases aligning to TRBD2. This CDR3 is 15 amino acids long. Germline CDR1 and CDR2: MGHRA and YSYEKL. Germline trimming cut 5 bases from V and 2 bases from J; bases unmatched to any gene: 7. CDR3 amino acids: CASSYAGTTTDTQYF. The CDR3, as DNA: TGCGCCAGCAGCTACGCCGGGACTACCACAGATACGCAGTATTTT.

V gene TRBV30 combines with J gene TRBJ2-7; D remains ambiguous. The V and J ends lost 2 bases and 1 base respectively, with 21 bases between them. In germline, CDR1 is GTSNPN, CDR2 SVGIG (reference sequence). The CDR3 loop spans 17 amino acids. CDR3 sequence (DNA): TGTGCCTGGAGTCGTCGGCTCGCGGCAGACGATTCCTACGAGCAGTACTTC. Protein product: CAWSRRLAADDSYEQYF.

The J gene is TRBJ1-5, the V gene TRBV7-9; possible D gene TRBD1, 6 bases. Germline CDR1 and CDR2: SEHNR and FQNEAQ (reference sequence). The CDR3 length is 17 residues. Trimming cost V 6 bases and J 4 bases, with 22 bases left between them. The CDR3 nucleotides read TGTGCCAGCAGTCGAACTGGGGCAGGGGTCAATAATCAGCCCCAGCATTTT. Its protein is CASSRTGAGVNNQPQHF.

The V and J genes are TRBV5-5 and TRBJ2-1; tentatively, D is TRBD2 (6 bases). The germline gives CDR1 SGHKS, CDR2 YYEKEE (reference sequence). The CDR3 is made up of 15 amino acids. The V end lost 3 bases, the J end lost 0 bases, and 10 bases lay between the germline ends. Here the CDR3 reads CASSSETSSYNEQFF. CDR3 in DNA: TGTGCCAGCAGCTCTGAGACTAGCTCCTACAATGAGCAGTTCTTC.

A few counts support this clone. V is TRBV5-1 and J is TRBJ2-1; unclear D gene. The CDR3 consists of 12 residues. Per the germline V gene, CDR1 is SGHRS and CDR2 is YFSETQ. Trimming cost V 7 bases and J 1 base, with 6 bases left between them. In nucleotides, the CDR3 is TGCGCCAGCCGCCGTTCCTACAATGAGCAGTTCTTC. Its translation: CASRRSYNEQFF.

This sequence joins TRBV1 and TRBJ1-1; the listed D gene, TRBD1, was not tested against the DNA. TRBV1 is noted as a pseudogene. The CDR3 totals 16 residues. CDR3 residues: CTSSQRPSTANTEAFF. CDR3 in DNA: TGCACCAGCAGCCAAAGGCCCTCGACAGCTAACACTGAAGCTTTCTTT.

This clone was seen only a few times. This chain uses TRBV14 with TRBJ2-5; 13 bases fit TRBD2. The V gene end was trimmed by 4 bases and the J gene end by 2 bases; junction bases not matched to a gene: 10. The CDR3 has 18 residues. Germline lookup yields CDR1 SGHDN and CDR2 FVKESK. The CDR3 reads CASSPRGLAGVGQETQYF. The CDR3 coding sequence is TGTGCCAGCAGCCCCCGAGGACTAGCGGGAGTGGGTCAAGAGACCCAGTACTTC.

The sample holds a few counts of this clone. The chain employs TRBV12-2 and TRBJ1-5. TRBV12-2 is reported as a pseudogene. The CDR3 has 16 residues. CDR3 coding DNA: TGTGCAAGTCGCTTAAATCCGGAGGGTAGCAATCAGCCCCAGCATTTT. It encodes CASRLNPEGSNQPQHF.

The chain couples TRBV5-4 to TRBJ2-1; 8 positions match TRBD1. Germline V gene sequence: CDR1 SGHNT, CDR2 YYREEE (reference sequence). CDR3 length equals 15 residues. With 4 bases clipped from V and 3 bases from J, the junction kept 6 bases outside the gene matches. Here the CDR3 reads CASSPWDRRYNEQFF. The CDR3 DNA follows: TGTGCCAGCAGCCCTTGGGACAGGCGCTACAATGAGCAGTTCTTC.

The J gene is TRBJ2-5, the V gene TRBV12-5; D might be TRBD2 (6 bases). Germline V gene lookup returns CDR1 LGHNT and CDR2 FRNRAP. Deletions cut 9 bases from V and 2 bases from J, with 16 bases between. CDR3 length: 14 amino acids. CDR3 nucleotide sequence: TGTGCTAGGGCAAGGAGCGGGTTGCAAGAGACCCAGTACTTC. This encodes CARARSGLQETQYF.

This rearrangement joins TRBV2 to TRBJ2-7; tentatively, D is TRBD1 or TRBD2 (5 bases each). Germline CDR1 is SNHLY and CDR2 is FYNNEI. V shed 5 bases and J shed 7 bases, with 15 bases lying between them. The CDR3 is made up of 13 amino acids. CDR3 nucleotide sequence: TGTGCCAGCAGTAGGGACCTTAAAGAAGAGCAGTACTTC. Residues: CASSRDLKEEQYF.